The TCR beta chain described here comes from a study of CD8 T cells in ankylosing spondylitis. Study-wide findings and caveats: Seven to nine highly homologous variants formed a TCR beta motif that appeared characteristic of ankylosing spondylitis blood. Reportedly, significant enrichment of disease-linked clones occurred in matched ankylosing spondylitis synovial fluid.

TCRdb independently ran MiXCR on the 5' RACE reads; one entry per CDR3 protein. The sample yields under 400,000 distinct CDR3 sequences, roughly 10% seen once. This clonotype was detected many times. The antigen is unknown. The receptor was isolated from a female donor with ankylosing spondylitis or in good health (not recorded which). The source material was blood, either unsorted or a sorted T cell fraction (not recorded which).

Here the CDR3 reads CASSLDGEKNTEAFF. The DNA for the CDR3 is TGTGCCAGCAGTTTAGATGGAGAAAAAAACACTGAAGCTTTCTTT. V is TRBV12-3 or TRBV12-4 and J is TRBJ1-1, with D uncertain. The V gene lost 1 base and the J gene lost 2 bases, with 11 bases spanning the gap. CDR3 length: 15 amino acids.